This T cell receptor beta chain originates from a study of T cells in narcolepsy. Background on the study: Enrolled donors included narcolepsy type 1 or type 2 patients and healthy controls.

As concerns this clone: What it binds is unknown.

The ends were cut back, 3 bases at V and 3 bases at J, with 16 bases in the middle. The CDR3 covers 16 residues. Germline V lookup: CDR1 SGHAT, CDR2 FQNNGV. The table came from immunoSEQ multiplex PCR; TCRdb's copy has only in-frame clones and leaves some out. The sample has 11,000 or so clones; roughly 93% are singletons. Notes on the study in general: HCRT-specific and TRIB2-specific autoreactive clonotypes appeared among same-patient CSF and blood CD4+ clonotypes. Reportedly, autoreactive clonotypes were serially detected in patients' blood but not controls'. Autoreactive clone sequences were missing from some blood memory CD4+ repertoires.

The sample was CD45RA- memory CD4+ T cells from PBMCs. The V and J genes are TRBV11-2 and TRBJ2-3; no clear D. The sequence came from a human donor with narcolepsy. The DNA of the CDR3 is TGTGCCAGCAGCTTTGGCTTCGCGAGTGGGACAGATACGCAGTATTTT. Translation gives CASSFGFASGTDTQYF.